This TCR beta chain was obtained from a study of T cell responses to AZD1222 COVID-19 vaccine. Germline CDR1 SGHVS, CDR2 FQNEAQ. This CDR3 region has 14 residues. V was clipped by 7 bases and J by 0 bases, with 11 bases between them. The repertoire was sequenced with immunoSEQ multiplex PCR; TCRdb's copy has only in-frame clones and lacks some. Of around 190,000 clones listed, just over 85% are singletons. The source is an adult who received the AZD1222 COVID-19 vaccine. Sample: peripheral blood, taken 28 days after the second AZD1222 dose. This chain links TRBV7-8 with TRBJ2-3; D gene unclear. As DNA, the CDR3 is TGTGCCAGCACCCCACAAGGTAGCACAGATACGCAGTATTTT. It translates to CASTPQGSTDTQYF.